The rows below give T cell receptor beta chains drawn from one sample of a study of T cell responses to AZD1222 COVID-19 vaccine. This table comes from immunoSEQ multiplex PCR, and its TCRdb copy is limited to in-frame clones, with some not included. The table shows 40,000 to 55,000 clones, with approximately 90% occurring only once. Specimen: peripheral blood, collected 28 days after the second AZD1222 dose. These TCRs come from an adult who received the AZD1222 COVID-19 vaccine. CDR3s include the opening cysteine and the closing phenylalanine or tryptophan. A D gene is named only where the DNA matches it firmly. Clone size appears in some rows only: once, few, many, or a class for an expanded clone.

.,TRBJ2-3,TRBD2,TRBV3-1/TRBV3-2,CASSQDVVAGVVTDTQYF,TGTGCCAGCAGCCAAGATGTAGTTGCGGGAGTGGTAACAGATACGCAGTATTTT
.,TRBJ2-3,.,TRBV21-1,CASSKSGLAGNSTDTQYF,TGTGCCAGCAGCAAATCGGGACTAGCGGGGAATAGCACAGATACGCAGTATTTT
.,TRBJ2-3,.,TRBV5-1,CASSRTEVGTDTQYF,TGCGCCAGCAGCCGCACAGAGGTGGGCACAGATACGCAGTATTTT
once,TRBJ2-7,TRBD2,TRBV5-1,CASSLEAGGYEQYF,TGCGCCAGCAGCTTGGAAGCGGGAGGTTACGAGCAGTACTTC
.,TRBJ2-3,TRBD2,TRBV11-3,CASSAGLAGVSSTDTQYF,TGTGCCAGCAGCGCAGGACTAGCGGGAGTTTCGAGCACAGATACGCAGTATTTT
.,TRBJ1-4,.,TRBV12-5,CASGCQGITTNEKLFF,TGTGCTAGTGGTTGCCAGGGTATTACAACTAATGAAAAACTGTTTTTT
.,TRBJ2-5,TRBD1,TRBV19,CASSYPRQGQETQYF,TGTGCCAGTTCCTATCCCCGACAGGGACAAGAGACCCAGTACTTC
.,TRBJ2-1,TRBD2,TRBV9,CASSPYRGGLAVYNEQFF,TGTGCCAGCAGCCCCTATCGGGGGGGACTAGCGGTTTACAATGAGCAGTTCTTC
once,TRBJ2-7,TRBD1,TRBV7-9,CASSYGQGDYEQYF,TGTGCCAGCAGCTACGGACAGGGGGACTACGAGCAGTACTTC
once,TRBJ1-6,TRBD1,TRBV5-1,CASSPGQLYDSPLHF,TGCGCCAGCAGCCCGGGACAGCTTTACGACTCACCCCTCCACTTT
.,TRBJ2-2,.,TRBV7-3,CASSFGNTGELFF,TGTGCCAGCAGCTTCGGTAACACCGGGGAGCTGTTTTTT
.,TRBJ1-5,TRBD1,TRBV3-1/TRBV3-2,CASSQVGDRGPYNQPQHF,TGTGCCAGCAGCCAAGTTGGGGACAGGGGGCCGTACAATCAGCCCCAGCATTTT
few,TRBJ1-5,TRBD1,TRBV12-5,CASGPGQVYSNQPQHF,TGTGCTAGTGGTCCGGGACAGGTGTATAGCAATCAGCCCCAGCATTTT
.,TRBJ1-5,.,TRBV19,CASSVTASNQPQHF,TGTGCCAGTAGTGTGACAGCTAGCAATCAGCCCCAGCATTTT
.,TRBJ2-1,TRBD1,TRBV6-5,CASGRDRGPDEQFF,TGTGCCAGCGGCCGGGACAGGGGTCCCGATGAGCAGTTCTTC
once,TRBJ1-5,TRBD1,TRBV6-1,CASSDPGQGYQPQHF,TGTGCCAGCAGTGACCCGGGACAGGGGTATCAGCCCCAGCATTTT
.,TRBJ2-3,TRBD2,TRBV3-1/TRBV3-2,CASSPGLAGPSIGTDTQYF,TGTGCCAGCAGCCCCGGACTAGCGGGACCAAGCATTGGCACAGATACGCAGTATTTT
.,TRBJ2-1,TRBD2,TRBV2,CASRGGTSSYNEQFF,TGTGCCAGCAGGGGAGGGACTAGCAGCTACAATGAGCAGTTCTTC
.,TRBJ1-4,.,TRBV2,CASREDSLNEKLFF,TGTGCCAGCAGGGAAGACAGCCTTAATGAAAAACTGTTTTTT
.,TRBJ1-1,.,TRBV6-5,CASTLSSMNTEAFF,TGTGCCAGTACCCTGTCTTCCATGAACACTGAAGCTTTCTTT
.,TRBJ2-5,.,TRBV14,CASSRGSSAYLQETQYF,TGTGCCAGCAGCCGAGGGAGTAGCGCCTACCTTCAAGAGACCCAGTACTTC
.,TRBJ1-1,.,TRBV6-5,CASSYSGKNTEAFF,TGTGCCAGCAGTTACTCAGGGAAGAACACTGAAGCTTTCTTT
few,TRBJ1-1,TRBD1,TRBV3-1/TRBV3-2,CASSSGTGAYEAFF,TGTGCCAGCAGCTCAGGGACAGGGGCTTATGAAGCTTTCTTT
once,TRBJ2-7,TRBD2,TRBV5-1,CASSLAPPAGDLSYEQYF,TGCGCCAGCAGCTTGGCTCCCCCGGCGGGGGACCTATCCTACGAGCAGTACTTC
.,TRBJ1-2,TRBD1,TRBV7-2,CASSLDRGPYYGYTF,TGTGCCAGCAGCTTAGACAGGGGGCCTTACTATGGCTACACCTTC
.,TRBJ2-6,.,TRBV15,CATSSRASGANVLTF,TGTGCCACCAGCAGTAGAGCATCTGGGGCCAACGTCCTGACTTTC
once,TRBJ2-2,.,TRBV7-2,CASSLELAGPTGELFF,TGTGCCAGCAGCTTAGAACTAGCAGGTCCCACCGGGGAGCTGTTTTTT
.,TRBJ1-6,.,TRBV2,CASSDEGLLPLHF,TGTGCCAGCAGTGATGAAGGGCTGCTACCCCTCCACTTT